This entry lists 22 T cell receptor beta chains sequenced from one sample in a study of T cells in Graves' hyperthyroidism and ophthalmopathy (dated by TCRdb to about 2019). The library was made by multiplex PCR. TCRdb records Illumina HiSeq 2000 as the sequencer. The TCR beta CDR3 regions were amplified from RNA transcripts. The TCR CDR3 was subjected to a first round of RT-PCR using the HTBI primer set and the Qiagen OneStep RT-PCR kit. In TCRdb, the public reads were trimmed at Q25 with fastp and aligned with MiXCR, with productive beta chains retained. Identical CDR3 proteins give one entry, which carries the most common genes and DNA. The sample table holds 450,000 to 650,000 distinct CDR3 sequences, of which more than 20% were seen once. The ten largest clones represent 26% of the sample. Sequencing input: blood. The receptors were gathered from a man aged 18 to 30 with Graves' hyperthyroidism.

In this sample, this clonotype turned up many times. The CDR3 DNA follows: TGTGCCAGTAGTACAGGACTTTATAGCAATCAGCCCCAGCATTTT. It yields the protein CASSTGLYSNQPQHF. The V and J genes are TRBV19 and TRBJ1-5, with D uncertain. The V and J ends lost 4 bases and 0 bases respectively, with 10 bases between them. Per germline, CDR1 LNHDA and CDR2 SQIVND (reference sequence). This CDR3 comprises 15 residues.

A few counts support this clonotype. The chain has TRBV4-1 and TRBJ2-7; 9 nucleotides agree with TRBD1. V lost 0 bases, J lost 4 bases, and 7 bases stayed unmatched. This CDR3 comprises 16 residues. Germline V gene sequence: CDR1 MGHRA, CDR2 YSYEKL. The CDR3: CASSQDLPGQGYEQYF. CDR3 sequence (DNA): TGCGCCAGCAGCCAAGATCTACCGGGACAGGGTTACGAGCAGTACTTC.

The V gene is TRBV29-1, the J gene TRBJ1-1, with D hard to call. Trimming left V 7 bases short and J 0 bases short, with 9 bases between. Germline CDR1 SQVTM, CDR2 ANQGSEA. This CDR3 has 12 amino acids. The CDR3 is CSAQNLNTEAFF. In DNA form, the CDR3 reads TGCAGCGCACAGAACCTGAACACTGAAGCTTTCTTT.

This clonotype was observed at least ten times. V and J are TRBV12-3 or TRBV12-4 and TRBJ1-1; possibly TRBD1 for D (5 bases). This CDR3 region has 14 residues. The germline V and J ends were trimmed by 3 bases and 4 bases, with 12 bases remaining between them. Here the CDR3 reads CASSFGGRLTEAFF. Written as DNA, the CDR3 is TGTGCCAGCAGTTTTGGGGGACGGCTCACTGAAGCTTTCTTT.

The chain is built from TRBV20-1 and TRBJ2-5; D perhaps matches TRBD1 (5 bases). V was shortened by 1 base and J by 5 bases, with 14 bases between the two germline ends. The CDR3 has 14 amino acids. Germline CDR1 DFQATT, CDR2 SNEGSKA (reference sequence). The CDR3 region is CSARGGQGWETQYF. CDR3 DNA: TGCAGTGCTAGAGGGGGTCAGGGATGGGAGACCCAGTACTTC.

This chain joins TRBV7-2 and TRBJ1-2; the match to TRBD1 covers 7 bases. The germline CDR1 and CDR2 sequences are SGHTA and FQGNSA. V lost 1 base and J lost 4; bases outside the gene matches: 6. The CDR3 extends over 15 amino acids. This CDR3 is CASSLGFGTVYGYTF. The CDR3 DNA reads TGTGCCAGCAGCTTAGGCTTCGGGACAGTCTATGGCTACACCTTC. Looking up the rest from reference TRBV7-2 and TRBJ1-2 gives the full variable domain: GAGVSQSPSNKVTEKGKDVELRCDPISGHTALYWYRQSLGQGLEFLIYFQGNSAPDKSGLPSDRFSAERTGGSVSTLTIQRTQQEDSAVYLCASSLGFGTVYGYTFGSGTRLTVV.

The V and J genes are TRBV6-5 and TRBJ1-1; the D is unclear. V was shortened by 2 bases and J by 7 bases, with 14 bases between the two germline ends. This CDR3 has 14 amino acids. Looked up from germline, CDR1 is MNHEY and CDR2 is SVGAGI. The CDR3 DNA is TGTGCCAGCAGTTACCGTTTGGGTCCAAATGAAGCTTTCTTT. The encoded protein is CASSYRLGPNEAFF.

This clonotype appeared many times. The V gene is TRBV6-5, the J gene TRBJ2-7, with D possibly being TRBD2 (5 bases). Germline CDR1 MNHEY, CDR2 SVGAGI. Trimming took off 0 bases at V and 0 bases at J, with 6 bases between the two ends. CDR3 size: 14 residues. The CDR3: CASSYSEDSYEQYF. The CDR3 DNA reads TGTGCCAGCAGTTACTCGGAGGACTCCTACGAGCAGTACTTC.

V is TRBV4-1 and J is TRBJ1-1; D is perhaps TRBD1 (5 bases). CDR1 and CDR2 from the germline V gene are MGHRA and YSYEKL. The CDR3 loop spans 15 amino acids. V was trimmed by 0 bases and J by 1 base, leaving 9 bases between them. The CDR3: CASSQDGGENTEAFF. The CDR3 coding sequence is TGCGCCAGCAGCCAAGACGGGGGGGAGAACACTGAAGCTTTCTTT.

This clonotype was picked up many times. The rearrangement joins TRBV27 to TRBJ2-7; 7 bases agree with TRBD2. Germline assignment: CDR1 MNHEY and CDR2 SMNVEV (reference sequence). CDR3 size: 11 residues. The V and J ends lost 6 bases and 12 bases, in that order; junction bases with no gene match: 8. The CDR3 is CASRGHGRLYF. The DNA of the CDR3 is TGTGCCAGCAGAGGGCACGGGAGGCTGTACTTC.

V usage is TRBV19 and J usage is TRBJ2-7, with a possible D match to TRBD1 (5 bases). The length of the CDR3 is 13 residues. CDR1 is LNHDA and CDR2 is SQIVND in the germline V gene (reference sequence). V was cut by 4 bases and J by 2 bases, with 9 bases left in between. The CDR3 sequence: CASSTGSPYEQYF. The DNA of the CDR3 is TGTGCCAGTAGTACAGGGTCCCCCTACGAGCAGTACTTC.

Worth noting for this clonotype: One junction end disagrees with the germline gene, perhaps due to a read error. The rearrangement links TRBV10-3 to TRBJ2-7, with D tentatively TRBD1 or TRBD2 (5 bases each). Germline values: CDR1 ENHRY, CDR2 SYGVKD. This CDR3 has 13 amino acids. Here the CDR3 reads CVISEGSSYEQYF. The DNA for the CDR3 is TGTGTCATCAGTGAGGGGAGCTCCTACGAGCAGTACTTC.

The V and J genes are TRBV4-1 and TRBJ2-7; the D gene is possibly TRBD2 (5 bases). V was shortened by 0 bases and J by 4 bases, with 10 bases between the two germline ends. The CDR3 contains 14 residues. Germline-derived CDR1 and CDR2 are MGHRA and YSYEKL. In DNA, the CDR3 is TGCGCCAGCAGCCAAGAAATCGGGGAGTACGAGCAGTACTTC. Protein sequence: CASSQEIGEYEQYF.

For this clonotype: This may stem from a read error, because a much larger clone lies one nucleotide away. This chain uses TRBV6-2 or TRBV6-3 with TRBJ2-7; 9 nucleotides agree with TRBD2. The CDR3 length is 16 residues. Germline loops: CDR1 MNHEY, CDR2 SVGEGT. With 7 bases clipped from V and 4 bases from J, the junction kept 14 bases outside the gene matches. The CDR3 DNA sequence: TGTGCCAGCACCGAACCCGGCGGGAGGGCCAGATACGAGCAGTACTTC. This translates into CASTEPGGRARYEQYF.

This chain links TRBV28 with TRBJ1-1, with 9 nucleotides matching TRBD1. Trimming at V came to 6 bases and at J to 1 base, leaving 15 bases not matched to a gene. Germline CDR1 is MDHEN and CDR2 is SYDVKM. CDR3 length: 18 amino acids. DNA for the CDR3: TGTGCCAGCAGAGGGGACAGGGCCCCCCCACGACCGAACACTGAAGCTTTCTTT. It codes for CASRGDRAPPRPNTEAFF.

The table lists this clonotype with a few counts. Just one base apart from a much larger clone, this may be a read error. This sequence joins TRBV30 and TRBJ1-1; D possibly corresponds to TRBD1 (5 bases). CDR3 length: 11 amino acids. V was shortened by 5 bases and J by 3 bases, with 7 bases between the two germline ends. Per the germline V gene, CDR1 is GTSNPN and CDR2 is SVGIG (reference sequence). In nucleotides, the CDR3 is TGTGCCTGGGGGGGGGACACTGAAGCTTTCTTT. This gives the protein CAWGGDTEAFF.

This clonotype showed up many times. This chain joins TRBV28 and TRBJ1-1, with a possible D match to TRBD1 (5 bases). CDR1 and CDR2 (germline): MDHEN, SYDVKM. The CDR3 has 16 amino acids. Trimming took off 7 bases at V and 1 base at J, with 19 bases between the two ends. The CDR3, as DNA: TGTGCCAGCACCCCTCACGGCAGGGCGGGGAACACTGAAGCTTTCTTT. Protein: CASTPHGRAGNTEAFF.

About this clonotype: With a much larger clone just one base away, this may be a read error. V gene TRBV28 combines with J gene TRBJ1-5; the match to TRBD1 covers 8 bases. Germline V gene sequence: CDR1 MDHEN, CDR2 SYDVKM. The CDR3 covers 15 residues. CDR3 in DNA: TGCGCCAGCAGCTCCGAGGCAGGGGGCAATCATCCCCAGCATTTT. Amino acids: CASSSEAGGNHPQHF.

This clonotype was seen more than once but under ten times. V and J are TRBV30 and TRBJ2-3; 8 positions agree with TRBD2. This CDR3 comprises 14 residues. Germline CDR1 and CDR2: GTSNPN and SVGIG (reference sequence). The V gene end was trimmed by 2 bases and the J gene end by 2 bases; junction bases not matched to a gene: 3. CDR3 in DNA: TGTGCCTGGAGTTCCGGGGGGGTCACAGATACGCAGTATTTT. Protein sequence: CAWSSGGVTDTQYF.

This clonotype was seen at least ten times. This sequence joins TRBV12-3 or TRBV12-4 and TRBJ2-2; 9 nucleotides line up with TRBD2. The CDR3 runs to 16 residues. The J segment lost 6 bases and the V segment lost 3 bases, leaving 8 bases of the junction unmatched. The CDR3 nucleotides are TGTGCCAGCAGTTTGCGGCGGGGGGGCGTCCCCGGGGAGCTGTTTTTT. The encoded protein is CASSLRRGGVPGELFF.

This sequence joins TRBV29-1 and TRBJ1-3; D is unclear. Between the trimmed V and J ends, which lost 7 bases and 4 bases, there was a span of 20 bases. Per germline, CDR1 SQVTM and CDR2 ANQGSEA. The CDR3 has 15 amino acids. CDR3 DNA: TGCAGCGGGAGGCTAGGCCCTGAGGGAGGAAACACCATATATTTT. It codes for CSGRLGPEGGNTIYF.

In its sample, this clonotype was seen many times. The chain has TRBV28 and TRBJ1-5; D call uncertain. The ends were cut back, 4 bases at V and 3 bases at J, with 16 bases in the middle. The CDR3 runs 16 residues. Germline CDR1 reads MDHEN; CDR2 reads SYDVKM. The CDR3 sequence: CASSSPYRVHNQPQHF. The CDR3 nucleotides are TGTGCCAGCAGTTCGCCCTACCGGGTCCACAATCAGCCCCAGCATTTT.